This T cell receptor beta chain was obtained from a study of long-term antiretroviral therapy in people with HIV. Study results and limitations: Drawn between the mid-2000s and the late 2010s, the blood was possibly obtained under older ART regimens.

A remark on this clone: Its antigen is not identified.

Researchers report immunoSEQ v3.0 was run at survey level. Per sample, sequencing targeted roughly 35,000-50,000 T-cell genomes. Profiling relied on immunoSEQ multiplex PCR, and the TCRdb table lists in-frame clones only, not all of them. The sample holds approximately 18,000 clones, 90% to 95% seen once. Every HIV-positive participant received treatment in the United States. The germline CDR1 and CDR2 sequences are MNHNY and SVGAGI (reference sequence). This CDR3 spans 15 amino acids. After removal of 2 bases from V and 8 bases from J, the junction contained 8 bases not matched to a gene. The sample was unsorted PBMCs, taken 3 years after starting antiretroviral therapy. This TCR was sampled from a man aged 45 to 65 with HIV. The chain uses TRBV6-6 and TRBJ1-4, with 7 bases aligning to TRBD1. CDR3 sequence reads: CASSYGSTGREKLFF. CDR3 DNA sequence: TGTGCCAGCAGTTACGGATCGACAGGGAGGGAAAAACTGTTTTTT.